The 18 T cell receptor beta chains reported below all come from one sample, sequenced in a study of blood T cell repertoires in COVID-19 (dated by TCRdb to the early 2020s). The receptor library was made with the immunoSEQ multiplex PCR assay. Held by TCRdb, this immuneACCESS table contains in-frame sequences only and omits some clones. Under half of the omission traces to an unresolved V gene where checked; the cause of the rest is unknown. Counted in this sample were over 350,000 clones; more than 85% of them appeared once. The ten largest clones take up 4.3% of the sample. Sequencing input: peripheral blood. Every receptor here comes from a woman aged 30 to 39 with acute or convalescent COVID-19.

The rearrangement joins TRBV7-9 to TRBJ1-6; D might be TRBD1 (6 bases). This CDR3 is 14 amino acids long. Germline loops: CDR1 SEHNR, CDR2 FQNEAQ (reference sequence). V dropped 5 bases and J dropped 6 bases, with 11 bases sitting between them. CDR3 bases: TGTGCCAGCAGCCCAGGACAGTTTAATTCACCCCTCCACTTT. It is translated as CASSPGQFNSPLHF.

CDR3 in DNA: TGTGCCATCAATGACGCCGTACAGGGTGATACGCAGTATTTT. It yields the protein CAINDAVQGDTQYF. The chain uses TRBV10-3 and TRBJ2-3, with D maybe TRBD1 (6 bases). Deletions cut 7 bases from V and 6 bases from J, with 17 bases between. Germline CDR1 and CDR2: ENHRY and SYGVKD. The CDR3 contains 14 residues.

This rearrangement joins TRBV10-2 to TRBJ1-6; D unclear. Germline V gene lookup returns CDR1 WSHSY and CDR2 SAAADI. CDR3 length: 13 amino acids. V lost 4 bases and J lost 12, with 13 bases in between. The CDR3 here is CASSGVRGGPLHF. The CDR3 DNA reads as TGCGCCAGCAGTGGAGTACGGGGTGGACCCCTCCACTTT.

This clone is a singleton in its sample. In nucleotides, the CDR3 is TGTGCCAGCAGTGAAAGGGGTGGCGAGCAGTACTTC. Encoded protein: CASSERGGEQYF. V usage is TRBV2 and J usage is TRBJ2-7; weak D call: TRBD1 (5 bases). In germline, CDR1 is SNHLY, CDR2 FYNNEI. This CDR3 is built from 12 residues. The V and J ends lost 2 bases and 6 bases respectively, with 8 bases between them.

The V gene is TRBV6-4, the J gene TRBJ1-4; D perhaps matches TRBD1 (5 bases). The CDR3 runs 20 residues. V dropped 6 bases and J dropped 4 bases, with 30 bases sitting between them. The germline V gene has CDR1 MRHNA and CDR2 SNTAGT. CDR3 sequence (DNA): TGTGCCAGCAGAGGACGAGGGGACGGCGGGAATGTTGATAATAATGAAAAACTGTTTTTT. Its translation is CASRGRGDGGNVDNNEKLFF.

The CDR3: CATSPGLTSYEQYF. CDR3 sequence (DNA): TGCGCCACCTCGCCGGGACTAACGTCTTACGAGCAGTACTTC. The chain recombines TRBV4-1 with TRBJ2-7; the match to TRBD2 covers 7 bases. The CDR3 length is 14 residues. V gave up 10 bases and J gave up 4 bases; unmatched junction bases: 13. Germline loops: CDR1 MGHRA, CDR2 YSYEKL.

This clone was detected a few times. This rearrangement joins TRBV28 to TRBJ1-3; 9 bases match TRBD1. Trimming at V came to 6 bases and at J to 4 bases, leaving 10 bases not matched to a gene. Germline lookup yields CDR1 MDHEN and CDR2 SYDVKM. The CDR3 sequence is 16 residues long. The CDR3 is CASSSGTGTSGNTIYF. In nucleotides, the CDR3 is TGTGCCAGCAGCTCCGGGACAGGGACGTCAGGAAACACCATATATTTT.

This clone was seen a few times. CDR3 DNA sequence: TGTGCCAGCAGTTTAGGGAGGGATGGTGAGCAGTTCTTC. Protein product: CASSLGRDGEQFF. V and J are TRBV25-1 and TRBJ2-1, with TRBD2 identical over 7 bases. Germline CDR1 MGHDK, CDR2 SYGVNS. CDR3 size: 13 residues. The junction had 7 bases not matched to a gene; V was cut back by 5 bases and J by 9 bases.

Regarding this clone: At the DNA level, this CDR3 is encoded by other sequences in the same sample as well. CDR3 sequence reads: CASSSGGSQETQYF. The CDR3 bases are TGCGCCAGCAGCTCGGGGGGCTCGCAGGAGACCCAGTACTTC. The gene calls are TRBV5-1 and TRBJ2-5, with D perhaps matching TRBD2 (7 bases). In germline, CDR1 is SGHRS, CDR2 YFSETQ. This CDR3 has 14 amino acids. Trimming shortened V by 3 bases and J by 5 bases, and 14 bases separated the two germline ends. The full variable domain, completed using reference TRBV5-1 and TRBJ2-5, is KAGVTQTPRYLIKTRGQQVTLSCSPISGHRSVSWYQQTPGQGLQFLFEYFSETQRNKGNFPGRFSGRQFSNSRSEMNVSTLELGDSALYLCASSSGGSQETQYFGPGTRLLVL.

This sequence joins TRBV2 and TRBJ1-1; no reliable D call. Germline values: CDR1 SNHLY, CDR2 FYNNEI. The V and J ends lost 7 bases and 0 bases respectively, with 12 bases between them. The CDR3 is 14 amino acids. As DNA, the CDR3 is TGTGCCAGCAAGCGTAGCGATCTGAACACTGAAGCTTTCTTT. Encoded protein: CASKRSDLNTEAFF.

The gene calls are TRBV28 and TRBJ2-2; no clear D. Trimming removed 6 bases at V and 4 bases at J, with 6 bases between. This CDR3 comprises 12 residues. Germline CDR1 reads MDHEN; CDR2 reads SYDVKM. CDR3: CASSPGTGELFF. For the CDR3, the DNA is TGTGCCAGCAGCCCGGGCACCGGGGAGCTGTTTTTT.

The gene calls are TRBV24-1 and TRBJ2-1; maybe TRBD2 (5 bases). The CDR3 runs to 17 residues. Trimming stripped 4 bases from V and 4 bases from J, with 19 bases between. Looked up from germline, CDR1 is KGHDR and CDR2 is SFDVKD. DNA for the CDR3: TGTGCCACCAGTGACCCTTCATCGCGGGCTGGATACAATGAGCAGTTCTTC. Translated: CATSDPSSRAGYNEQFF.

The chain couples TRBV10-3 to TRBJ1-2, with D possibly being TRBD1 (5 bases). Germline assignment: CDR1 ENHRY and CDR2 SYGVKD. The CDR3 sequence is 14 residues long. The V gene lost 3 bases and the J gene lost 5 bases, with 13 bases spanning the gap. The CDR3, as DNA: TGTGCCATCAGTGATAATAGGGGCGAATATGGCTACACCTTC. Its protein is CAISDNRGEYGYTF.

The V gene is TRBV9, the J gene TRBJ1-5, with D perhaps matching TRBD1 (5 bases). Germline V lookup: CDR1 SGDLS, CDR2 YYNGEE. The germline V and J ends were trimmed by 2 bases and 10 bases, with 13 bases remaining between them. The CDR3 consists of 13 residues. CDR3 coding DNA: TGTGCCAGCAGCGTGGGGTCGGGGGAACCCCAGCATTTT. Amino acid sequence: CASSVGSGEPQHF.

The chain is built from TRBV28 and TRBJ2-2; weak D call: TRBD1 (6 bases). The V gene's germline CDR1 is MDHEN and CDR2 SYDVKM. V was pared by 6 bases and J by 6 bases, with 14 bases between. The CDR3 extends over 14 amino acids. The CDR3 spells CASRNRVRAGELFF. The CDR3 DNA reads as TGTGCCAGCAGAAACAGGGTTCGGGCCGGGGAGCTGTTTTTT.

This clone occurred once. The rearrangement links TRBV6-5 to TRBJ2-2, with a possible D match to TRBD2 (6 bases). Trimming stripped 2 bases from V and 7 bases from J, with 11 bases between. The CDR3 runs to 14 residues. Germline CDR1 reads MNHEY; CDR2 reads SVGAGI. The CDR3 is CASSYRELNGELFF. The CDR3 region has the DNA TGTGCCAGCAGTTACCGGGAGTTGAACGGGGAGCTGTTTTTT.

The chain combines TRBV27 with TRBJ2-7; 12 bases match TRBD2. Germline V gene lookup returns CDR1 MNHEY and CDR2 SMNVEV (reference sequence). The CDR3 is made up of 16 amino acids. V shed 5 bases, J shed 3 bases, and the junction held 8 bases outside the gene matches. CDR3 coding DNA: TGTGCCAGCAGTACCCGGACTAGCGGGGCCTTCTACGAGCAGTACTTC. Protein: CASSTRTSGAFYEQYF.

The chain uses TRBV5-1 and TRBJ1-5; D is unclear. Trimming took off 1 base at V and 0 bases at J, with 14 bases between the two ends. CDR3 length equals 17 residues. CDR1 is SGHRS, CDR2 YFSETQ, per germline. The CDR3 region is CASSLSTYPYSNQPQHF. The CDR3 DNA reads as TGCGCCAGCAGCTTGAGCACCTACCCCTATAGCAATCAGCCCCAGCATTTT.